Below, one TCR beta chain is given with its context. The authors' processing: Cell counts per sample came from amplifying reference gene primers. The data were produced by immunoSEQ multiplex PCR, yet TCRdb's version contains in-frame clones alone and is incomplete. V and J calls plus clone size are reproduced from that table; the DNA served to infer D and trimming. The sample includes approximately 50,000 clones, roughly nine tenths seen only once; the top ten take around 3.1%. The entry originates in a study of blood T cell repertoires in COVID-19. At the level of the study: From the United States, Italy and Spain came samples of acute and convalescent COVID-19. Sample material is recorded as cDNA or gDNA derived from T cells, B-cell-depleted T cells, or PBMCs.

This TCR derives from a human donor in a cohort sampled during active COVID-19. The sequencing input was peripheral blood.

Here the CDR3 reads CASSLDPGSYTEAFF. CDR3 nucleotides: TGTGCCAGCAGCTTGGACCCGGGGTCGTACACTGAAGCTTTCTTT. The V gene is TRBV5-8, the J gene TRBJ1-1; no definite D call. This CDR3 is built from 15 residues. V was clipped by 0 bases and J by 3 bases, with 12 bases between them. Per germline, CDR1 SGHTS and CDR2 YDEGEE.